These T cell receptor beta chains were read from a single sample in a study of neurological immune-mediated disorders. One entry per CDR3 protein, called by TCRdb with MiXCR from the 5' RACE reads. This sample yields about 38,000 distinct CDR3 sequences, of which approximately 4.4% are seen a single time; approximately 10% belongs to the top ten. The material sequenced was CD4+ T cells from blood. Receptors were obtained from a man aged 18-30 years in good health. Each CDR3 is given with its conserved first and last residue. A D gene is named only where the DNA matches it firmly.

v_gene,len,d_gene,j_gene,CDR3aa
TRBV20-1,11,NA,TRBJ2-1,CSARNLNEQFF
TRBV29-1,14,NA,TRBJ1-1,CSAGATSGRTEAFF
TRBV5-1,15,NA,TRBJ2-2,CASSGNPAGAGELFF
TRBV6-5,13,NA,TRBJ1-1,CATSAWLNTEAFF
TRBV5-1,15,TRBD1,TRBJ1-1,CASSLNRGGGTEAFF
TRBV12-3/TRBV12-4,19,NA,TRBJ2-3,CASSLLPGREGTRTDTQYF
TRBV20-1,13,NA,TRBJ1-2,CSARGTVNYGYTF
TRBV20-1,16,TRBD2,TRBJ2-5,CSARAVSGGRQETKYF
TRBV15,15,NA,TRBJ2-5,CATSREVLIQETQYF
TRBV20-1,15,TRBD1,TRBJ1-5,CSAKMSPTGWEPQHF
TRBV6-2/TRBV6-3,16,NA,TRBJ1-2,CASSYSGQSDWYGYTF
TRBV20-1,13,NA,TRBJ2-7,CSARVGVGDEQYF
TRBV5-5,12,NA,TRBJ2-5,CASSFQETIQYF
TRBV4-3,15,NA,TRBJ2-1,CASSQGVSSYNEQFF
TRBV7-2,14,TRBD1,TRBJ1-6,CASTFTGAESPLHF
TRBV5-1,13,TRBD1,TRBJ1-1,CASSIGTDTEAFF
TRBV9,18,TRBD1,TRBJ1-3,CASSARDSFHRRGNTIYF
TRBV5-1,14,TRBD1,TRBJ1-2,CASSLGGQGDGYTF
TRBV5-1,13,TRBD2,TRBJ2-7,CASGSSGGYEQYF
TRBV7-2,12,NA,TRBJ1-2,CASSTYGGAGTF
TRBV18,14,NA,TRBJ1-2,CASSPPAVTYGYTF
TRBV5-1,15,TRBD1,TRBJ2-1,CASSLDGQGYNEQFF
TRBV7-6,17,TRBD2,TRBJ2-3,CASSLQGLATHGDTQYF
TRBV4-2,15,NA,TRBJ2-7,CASSREKGRTYEQYF
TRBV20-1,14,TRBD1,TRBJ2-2,CSAPGTGSTGELFF
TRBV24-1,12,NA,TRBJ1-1,CATSDLGQKAFF
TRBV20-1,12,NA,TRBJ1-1,CSATQMGTEAFF
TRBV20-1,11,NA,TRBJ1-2,CSAPFSGGYTF
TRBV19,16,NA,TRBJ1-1,CASTSGHTVGNTEAFF
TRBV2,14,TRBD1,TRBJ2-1,CASNDRGSYNEQFF
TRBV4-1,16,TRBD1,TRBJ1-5,CASSRDRGTTNQPQHF
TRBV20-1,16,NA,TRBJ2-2,CSARDFGRGGTGELFF
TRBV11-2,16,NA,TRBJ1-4,CASSLDLWTPREKLFF
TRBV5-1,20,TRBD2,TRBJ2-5,CASSQTHASTSGGAWETQYF
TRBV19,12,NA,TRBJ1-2,CASSFQGAGYTF
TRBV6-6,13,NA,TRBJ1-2,CASTLTGDYGYTF
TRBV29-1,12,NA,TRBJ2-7,CSVEEAGDEQYF
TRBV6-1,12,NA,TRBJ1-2,CASTLPGDGYTF
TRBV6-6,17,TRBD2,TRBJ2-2,CASNQPPLAGRTGELFF
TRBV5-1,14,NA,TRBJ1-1,CASSSGQGTREAFF
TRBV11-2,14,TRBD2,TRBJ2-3,CASGLAGGSDTQYF
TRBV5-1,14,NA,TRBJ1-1,CASSSIRGGTEAFF
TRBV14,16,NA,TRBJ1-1,CASSQATGSVGTEAFF
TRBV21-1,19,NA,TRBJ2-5,CASSKAPGSAMLLQETQYF
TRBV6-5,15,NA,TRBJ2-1,CASSYLVGGRGEQFF
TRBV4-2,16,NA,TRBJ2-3,CASSQGDRLITDTQYF
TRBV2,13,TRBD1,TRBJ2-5,CASPGTDQETQYF
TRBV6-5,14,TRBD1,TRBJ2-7,CASSPSRGTAKQYF
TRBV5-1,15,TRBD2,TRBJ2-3,CASSPSGGPADTQYF
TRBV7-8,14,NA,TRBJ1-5,CASSFVAPDQPQHF
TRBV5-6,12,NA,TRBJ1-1,CASSYRDGEAFF
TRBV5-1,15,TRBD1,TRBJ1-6,CASGERTGEGSPLHF
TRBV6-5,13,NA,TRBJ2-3,CASSSPRVTTQYF
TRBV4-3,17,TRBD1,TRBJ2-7,CASSQGAAGGTTYEQYF
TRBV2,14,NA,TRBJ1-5,CASSQGLSNQPQHF
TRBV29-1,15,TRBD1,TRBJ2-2,CSVRRQGTNTGELFF
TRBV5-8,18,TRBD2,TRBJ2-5,CASSQGGLAGLYQETQYF
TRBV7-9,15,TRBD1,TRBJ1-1,CASSLQGGLTTEAFF
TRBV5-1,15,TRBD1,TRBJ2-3,CASSPGQATADTQYF